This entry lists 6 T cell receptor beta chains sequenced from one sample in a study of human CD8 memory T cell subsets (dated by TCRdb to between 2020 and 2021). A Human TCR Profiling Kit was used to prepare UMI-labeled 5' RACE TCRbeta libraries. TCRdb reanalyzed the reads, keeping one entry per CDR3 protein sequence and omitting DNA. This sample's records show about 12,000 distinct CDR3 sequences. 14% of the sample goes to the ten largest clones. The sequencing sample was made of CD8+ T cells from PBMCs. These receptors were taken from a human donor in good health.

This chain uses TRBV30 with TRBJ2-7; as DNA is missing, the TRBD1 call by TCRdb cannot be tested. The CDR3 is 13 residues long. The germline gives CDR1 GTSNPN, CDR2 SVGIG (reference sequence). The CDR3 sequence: CAWRGRSTYEQYF.

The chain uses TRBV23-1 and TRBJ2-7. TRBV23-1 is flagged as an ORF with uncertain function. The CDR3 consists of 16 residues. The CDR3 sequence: CASSQSIVSRTYEQYF.

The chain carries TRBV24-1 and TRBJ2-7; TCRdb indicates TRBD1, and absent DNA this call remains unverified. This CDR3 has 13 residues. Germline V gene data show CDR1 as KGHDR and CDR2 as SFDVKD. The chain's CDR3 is CATSDRTGNEQYF.

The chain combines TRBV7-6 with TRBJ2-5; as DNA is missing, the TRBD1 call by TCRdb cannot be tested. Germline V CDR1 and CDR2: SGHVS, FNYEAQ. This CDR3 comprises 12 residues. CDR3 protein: CASSHRDETQYF.

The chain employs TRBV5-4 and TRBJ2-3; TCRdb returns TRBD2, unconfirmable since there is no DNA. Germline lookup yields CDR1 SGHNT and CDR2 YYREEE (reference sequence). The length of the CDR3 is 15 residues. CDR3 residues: CASSLGGASTDTQYF.

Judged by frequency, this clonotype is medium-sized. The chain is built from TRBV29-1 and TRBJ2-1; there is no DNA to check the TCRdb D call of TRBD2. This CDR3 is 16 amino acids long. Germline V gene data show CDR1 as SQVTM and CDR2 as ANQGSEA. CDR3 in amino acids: CSVVGTSGRASNEQFF.